This TCR beta chain derives from a study of blood T cell repertoires in COVID-19. About the research overall: In each case, the material was cDNA or gDNA derived from T cells, B-cell-depleted T cells, or PBMCs.

This clone was observed a single time. An end of the junction does not agree with germline; a read error may underlie this. The CDR3 length is 11 residues. Looked up from germline, CDR1 is SNHLY and CDR2 is FYNNEI. As originally analysed: Amplified reference gene primers provided the basis for estimating nucleated cell counts. Sequenced by immunoSEQ multiplex PCR; TCRdb stores in-frame clones only, minus some. V and J calls and clone size come straight from that table; D and trimming were deduced from the DNA. The table has fewer than 150,000 clones, 70% to 85% seen once; the top ten hold about 2.7%. What was sequenced was peripheral blood. The chain links TRBV2 to TRBJ1-1, with D possibly matching TRBD1 (6 bases). The sequence came from a man aged 45-65 years with acute or convalescent COVID-19. DNA for the CDR3: TGTGCCAGCAGTGAATGGGCAGGGGCTCTCTTT. Its protein is CASSEWAGALF.